The T cell receptor beta chain under discussion was sequenced for a study of Graves' ophthalmopathy and Graves' hyperthyroidism. For donors with ophthalmopathy, the disease showed moderate-to-severe activity, reached CAS ≥3 and NOSPECS ≥4, and had lasted under 3 months. RNA transcripts provided the template for amplifying TCR beta CDR3 regions. In the first round, RT-PCR was carried out with HTBI primers, and a multiplex PCR formed the second round. TCRdb reanalysed the multiplex PCR reads using MiXCR and keeps one entry per CDR3 protein. The data hold about half a million distinct CDR3 sequences, with approximately 14% observed a single time. The sample holds many counts of this clonotype. This receptor was obtained from a woman aged 25 to 39 with Graves' ophthalmopathy. The sequenced sample was blood.

CDR3 loop: CASSRDRNSYNSPLHF. The CDR3, as DNA: TGTGCCAGCAGTCGGGACAGAAACTCCTATAATTCACCCCTCCACTTT. This chain connects TRBV6-1 to TRBJ1-6; 7 bases are shared with TRBD1. The CDR3 has 16 amino acids. Germline V gene lookup returns CDR1 MNHNS and CDR2 SASEGT. The V gene end was trimmed by 5 bases and the J gene end by 0 bases; junction bases not matched to a gene: 4.